The 26 T cell receptor beta chains reported below all come from one sample, sequenced in a study of blood T cell repertoires in COVID-19. The method was immunoSEQ multiplex PCR; TCRdb's version includes in-frame clones alone and lacks a portion of them. The table lists 77,000 or so clones, about 90% of them singletons. Sequenced material: peripheral blood. These receptors were obtained from a man in his fifties with active COVID-19.

The genes are TRBV20-1 and TRBJ1-1; no reliable D call. Germline V CDR1 and CDR2: DFQATT, SNEGSKA (reference sequence). Trimming shortened V by 3 bases and J by 1 base, and 12 bases separated the two germline ends. CDR3 size: 14 residues. The CDR3 spells CSASYPPGNTEAFF. CDR3 in DNA: TGCAGTGCTAGTTACCCTCCCGGGAACACTGAAGCTTTCTTT.

The V and J genes are TRBV5-1 and TRBJ2-5, with 9 bases aligning to TRBD1. CDR1 is SGHRS and CDR2 is YFSETQ in the germline V gene. Unmatched junction bases numbered 11, after V lost 4 bases and J lost 4 bases. The CDR3 contains 16 residues. This CDR3 reads CASSLGDRVERETQYF. The CDR3, as DNA: TGCGCCAGCAGCCTAGGGGACAGGGTTGAAAGAGAGACCCAGTACTTC.

The V and J genes are TRBV11-2 and TRBJ2-5, with a weak D call TRBD2 (5 bases). Trimming shortened V by 8 bases and J by 4 bases, and 23 bases separated the two germline ends. CDR1 is SGHAT and CDR2 is FQNNGV in the germline V gene. The CDR3 contains 16 residues. The CDR3 sequence: CASRRGSGLRGETQYF. The CDR3 bases are TGTGCCAGCCGGAGAGGGTCCGGTTTGAGAGGAGAGACCCAGTACTTC.

This chain joins TRBV5-1 and TRBJ2-1, with 10 bases fitting TRBD1. This CDR3 comprises 15 residues. The junction had 9 bases not matched to a gene; V was cut back by 4 bases and J by 8 bases. CDR1 SGHRS and CDR2 YFSETQ come from the germline V gene. The CDR3, as DNA: TGCGCCAGCAGCCTGAGACAGGGGGCTTCGGATGAGCAGTTCTTC. Translating it yields CASSLRQGASDEQFF.

The chain recombines TRBV19 with TRBJ2-1; the D gene is possibly TRBD1 (6 bases). The CDR3 spans 15 residues. The germline V gene encodes CDR1 LNHDA and CDR2 SQIVND (reference sequence). Trimming took 5 bases from V and 4 from J, leaving 15 bases between them. The chain's CDR3 is CASSPVGALYNEQFF. DNA of the CDR3: TGTGCCAGTAGTCCCGTGGGGGCCTTATACAATGAGCAGTTCTTC.

The J gene is TRBJ2-2, the V gene TRBV27, with no clear D. The CDR3 is made up of 15 amino acids. The germline V gene encodes CDR1 MNHEY and CDR2 SMNVEV (reference sequence). Trimming left V 5 bases short and J 3 bases short, with 13 bases between. DNA of the CDR3: TGTGCCAGCAGTGCCAAGGAGTCACACACCGGGGAGCTGTTTTTT. Translation gives CASSAKESHTGELFF.

The chain has TRBV6-4 and TRBJ2-7; D may be TRBD2 (5 bases). CDR3 size: 13 residues. Germline V gene data show CDR1 as MRHNA and CDR2 as SNTAGT. Trimming took off 9 bases at V and 0 bases at J, with 12 bases between the two ends. CDR3 in DNA: TGTGCCAGGAGCGGTAGAAGCTCCTACGAGCAGTACTTC. The encoded protein is CARSGRSSYEQYF.

J is TRBJ2-7 and V is TRBV4-2, with D possibly TRBD1 on 6 matching bases. Trimming pared 4 bases from V and 7 bases from J, leaving 11 bases between. CDR1 and CDR2 (germline): LGHNA, YNFKEQ. The CDR3 length is 12 residues. Here the CDR3 DNA reads TGTGCCAGCAGCCGACAGGACACAGAGCAGTACTTC. This gives the protein CASSRQDTEQYF.

The V and J genes are TRBV6-5 and TRBJ1-2; weak D call: TRBD1 (5 bases). V dropped 5 bases and J dropped 4 bases, with 11 bases sitting between them. CDR3 length: 13 amino acids. Germline loops: CDR1 MNHEY, CDR2 SVGAGI. The CDR3 DNA sequence: TGTGCCAGCAGTCAGACAGCTAGCTATGGCTACACCTTC. Encoded protein: CASSQTASYGYTF.

V usage is TRBV9 and J usage is TRBJ2-1; 10 nucleotides match TRBD1. The CDR3 spans 16 residues. V lost 1 base and J lost 8; bases outside the gene matches: 9. The germline gives CDR1 SGDLS, CDR2 YYNGEE. CDR3 sequence: CASSVRPGTGADEQFF. The CDR3 DNA is TGTGCCAGCAGCGTAAGACCCGGGACAGGGGCGGATGAGCAGTTCTTC. Based on the CDR3 plus reference TRBV9 and TRBJ2-1, the full variable domain is DSGVTQTPKHLITATGQRVTLRCSPRSGDLSVYWYQQSLDQGLQFLIQYYNGEERAKGNILERFSAQQFPDLHSELNLSSLELGDSALYFCASSVRPGTGADEQFFGPGTRLTVL.

The V and J genes are TRBV11-2 and TRBJ2-1; 14 bases align to TRBD2. CDR3 length: 17 residues. Germline-derived CDR1 and CDR2 are SGHAT and FQNNGV. After removal of 4 bases from V and 8 bases from J, the junction contained 10 bases not matched to a gene. As DNA, the CDR3 is TGTGCCAGCAGCTCTATCCAGGGACTAGCGGGAGCCCATGAGCAGTTCTTC. It specifies CASSSIQGLAGAHEQFF.

The V call is TRBV6-5, the J call TRBJ1-5; D not certain. CDR1 MNHEY and CDR2 SVGAGI come from the germline V gene. This CDR3 has 15 amino acids. The V and J ends lost 6 bases and 0 bases respectively, with 12 bases between them. CDR3: CASRARRISNQPQHF. The CDR3, as DNA: TGTGCCAGCAGAGCCCGGCGGATTAGCAATCAGCCCCAGCATTTT.

The J gene is TRBJ2-7, the V gene TRBV5-1; no reliable D call. Per the germline V gene, CDR1 is SGHRS and CDR2 is YFSETQ. This CDR3 region has 14 residues. V was pared by 4 bases and J by 2 bases, with 13 bases between. The CDR3 here is CASSPSAKTYEQYF. In nucleotides, the CDR3 is TGCGCCAGCAGCCCCTCCGCGAAGACCTACGAGCAGTACTTC.

The chain is built from TRBV28 and TRBJ2-7; possible D gene TRBD2, 5 bases. The ends were cut back, 6 bases at V and 2 bases at J, with 14 bases in the middle. The length of the CDR3 is 14 residues. Germline CDR1 is MDHEN and CDR2 is SYDVKM. The CDR3 here is CASRPMGEPYEQYF. The CDR3 DNA reads as TGTGCCAGCAGGCCAATGGGAGAACCCTACGAGCAGTACTTC.

This rearrangement joins TRBV27 to TRBJ2-3, with a tentative D call TRBD2 (6 bases). Germline V gives CDR1 MNHEY, CDR2 SMNVEV (reference sequence). The CDR3 sequence is 13 residues long. V was pared by 6 bases and J by 0 bases, with 7 bases between. CDR3: CASRLASTDTQYF. CDR3 DNA: TGTGCCAGCAGACTAGCTAGCACAGATACGCAGTATTTT.

The V call is TRBV14, the J call TRBJ2-3; the D gene is possibly TRBD2 (6 bases). V was shortened by 0 bases and J by 6 bases, with 25 bases between the two germline ends. Germline V gene data show CDR1 as SGHDN and CDR2 as FVKESK. The CDR3 is 19 amino acids. The CDR3 DNA reads TGTGCCAGCAGCCAAGATTGGGGATCTAGCGAGCAGCGCCGGGATACGCAGTATTTT. It codes for CASSQDWGSSEQRRDTQYF.

This sequence joins TRBV2 and TRBJ2-3, with D tentatively TRBD1 (5 bases). Germline lookup yields CDR1 SNHLY and CDR2 FYNNEI. This CDR3 region has 15 residues. Trimming removed 6 bases from V and 2 bases from J, with 15 bases in between. Here the CDR3 DNA reads TGTGCCAGCAGAGCTGACAGCGTAAACACAGATACGCAGTATTTT. Residues: CASRADSVNTDTQYF.

The V and J genes are TRBV2 and TRBJ2-5; TRBD1 matches at 9 bases. J gave up 5 bases and V 7 bases, and 11 bases lay outside the gene matches. Germline CDR1 is SNHLY and CDR2 is FYNNEI. There are 15 residues in the CDR3. The CDR3 region is CASNTQGAIGETQYF. The CDR3 DNA sequence: TGTGCCAGCAACACACAGGGGGCAATTGGTGAGACCCAGTACTTC.

The chain uses TRBV19 and TRBJ1-1; D is perhaps TRBD1 (5 bases). Germline V gene lookup returns CDR1 LNHDA and CDR2 SQIVND (reference sequence). Trimming removed 4 bases from V and 7 bases from J, with 10 bases in between. The CDR3 covers 12 residues. The CDR3 coding sequence is TGTGCCAGTAGTACCCGACAGCTTGAAGCTTTCTTT. It specifies CASSTRQLEAFF. Filled out from reference TRBV19 and TRBJ1-1, the complete variable domain reads DGGITQSPKYLFRKEGQNVTLSCEQNLNHDAMYWYRQDPGQGLRLIYYSQIVNDFQKGDIAEGYSVSREKKESFPLTVTSAQKNPTAFYLCASSTRQLEAFFGQGTRLTVV.

The chain employs TRBV7-2 and TRBJ2-5; D might be TRBD2 (5 bases). Germline V gene lookup returns CDR1 SGHTA and CDR2 FQGNSA. This CDR3 comprises 13 residues. V was shortened by 5 bases and J by 3 bases, with 10 bases between the two germline ends. For the CDR3, the DNA is TGTGCCAGCAGCCCGGGGATTAAAGAGACCCAGTACTTC. Residues: CASSPGIKETQYF. Full variable domain (remainder filled in from reference TRBV7-2 and TRBJ2-5): GAGVSQSPSNKVTEKGKDVELRCDPISGHTALYWYRQSLGQGLEFLIYFQGNSAPDKSGLPSDRFSAERTGGSVSTLTIQRTQQEDSAVYLCASSPGIKETQYFGPGTRLLVL.

V is TRBV28 and J is TRBJ2-1; a weak D match, TRBD2 (6 bases). Germline CDR1 reads MDHEN; CDR2 reads SYDVKM. V lost 10 bases, J lost 4 bases, and 20 bases lay in between. The CDR3 covers 15 residues. As DNA, the CDR3 is TGTGCCACCTTAAGGGCGGGGAGGAGGTACAATGAGCAGTTCTTC. Translation gives CATLRAGRRYNEQFF. The full variable domain, rest sourced from reference TRBV28 and TRBJ2-1, is DVKVTQSSRYLVKRTGEKVFLECVQDMDHENMFWYRQDPGLGLRLIYFSYDVKMKEKGDIPEGYSVSREKKERFSLILESASTNQTSMYLCATLRAGRRYNEQFFGPGTRLTVL.

The chain is built from TRBV11-2 and TRBJ2-5; D is ambiguous. V was trimmed by 5 bases and J by 1 base, leaving 11 bases between them. This CDR3 spans 14 amino acids. CDR1 is SGHAT and CDR2 is FQNNGV in the germline V gene. The CDR3 DNA follows: TGTGCCAGCAGCCTAACGAGCACCCAAGAGACCCAGTACTTC. The encoded protein is CASSLTSTQETQYF.

This rearrangement joins TRBV2 to TRBJ2-7; maybe TRBD2 (6 bases). CDR3 size: 17 residues. CDR1 and CDR2 (germline): SNHLY, FYNNEI. V shed 4 bases and J shed 2 bases, with 21 bases lying between them. DNA for the CDR3: TGTGCCAGCAGTGTTAATTCAGGGAGGATCCGTCCCTACGAGCAGTACTTC. Its translation is CASSVNSGRIRPYEQYF.

The rearrangement joins TRBV3-1 (or the pseudogene TRBV3-2) to TRBJ2-7; 11 nucleotides align to TRBD2. This CDR3 contains 15 residues. J gave up 2 bases and V 3 bases, and 3 bases lay outside the gene matches. From germline, CDR1 is LGHDT and CDR2 YNNKEL (reference sequence). The CDR3 sequence is CASSQQLAGAYEQYF. The CDR3 DNA reads TGTGCCAGCAGCCAGCAACTAGCGGGGGCCTACGAGCAGTACTTC.

The chain has TRBV13 and TRBJ2-2; TRBD1 aligns across 11 bases. This CDR3 region has 17 residues. Germline loops: CDR1 PRHDT, CDR2 FYEKMQ (reference sequence). Trimming cost V 3 bases and J 6 bases; bases outside gene matches: 9. CDR3 residues: CASSFLTDRGRAGELFF. In DNA form, the CDR3 reads TGTGCCAGCAGCTTTCTTACGGACAGGGGGCGCGCCGGGGAGCTGTTTTTT.

The chain carries TRBV28 and TRBJ1-2; D is ambiguous. This CDR3 contains 13 residues. Trimming left V 10 bases short and J 5 bases short, with 17 bases between. CDR1 MDHEN and CDR2 SYDVKM come from the germline V gene. CDR3: CAILRGKVYGYTF. DNA for the CDR3: TGTGCCATCCTACGGGGAAAAGTATATGGCTACACCTTC.